One sample yielded the 10 T cell receptor beta chains listed below, sequenced in a study of blood T cell repertoires in COVID-19. Only in-frame clones appear in the TCRdb table, and some are missing; sequencing was by immunoSEQ multiplex PCR. Of about 64,000 clones in the sample, roughly 80% are singletons; the top ten hold 10% to 15%. The specimen was peripheral blood. These receptors were taken from an elderly man with acute or convalescent COVID-19.

A few counts support this clone. This chain connects TRBV2 to TRBJ2-1; TRBD2 aligns across 15 bases. Germline values: CDR1 SNHLY, CDR2 FYNNEI. The CDR3 spans 15 residues. J was trimmed by 8 bases and V by 5 bases; bases with no gene match: 4. As DNA, the CDR3 is TGTGCCAGCAGTCCCAGGACTAGCGGGAGGGATGAGCAGTTCTTC. Its translation is CASSPRTSGRDEQFF.

The chain couples TRBV3-1 (or the pseudogene TRBV3-2) to TRBJ1-6; 8 nucleotides align to TRBD1. The CDR3 runs 15 residues. Trimming took 3 bases from V and 10 from J; bases not matched to a gene: 8. Germline V lookup: CDR1 LGHDT, CDR2 YNNKEL (reference sequence). The CDR3 DNA reads as TGTGCCAGCAGCCACCTGGACAGGGCTGTCTCACCCCTCCACTTT. Its protein is CASSHLDRAVSPLHF.

This chain uses TRBV11-2 with TRBJ1-1; 7 nucleotides line up with TRBD1. Germline lookup yields CDR1 SGHAT and CDR2 FQNNGV. CDR3 length equals 14 residues. V was clipped by 5 bases and J by 6 bases; unmatched bases: 9. The CDR3 reads CASSRTRQGAEAFF. CDR3 coding DNA: TGTGCCAGCAGCCGCACCCGACAGGGCGCTGAAGCTTTCTTT.

With respect to this clone: One end of the junction does not line up with germline, which may come from a read error. This sample includes further DNA sequences coding for the same CDR3. This sequence joins TRBV10-3 and TRBJ1-1; D call uncertain. This CDR3 has 13 amino acids. Germline V lookup: CDR1 ENHRY, CDR2 SYGVKD. The chain's CDR3 is CATLLGANTEAFF. The CDR3 region has the DNA TGTGCCACCCTGTTAGGAGCGAACACTGAAGCCTTCTTT.

This chain uses TRBV5-5 with TRBJ1-1, with 7 positions matching TRBD1. The germline gives CDR1 SGHKS, CDR2 YYEKEE (reference sequence). The CDR3 spans 15 residues. The V segment lost 4 bases and the J segment 1 base; nucleotides outside the gene matches: 7. The CDR3 loop reads CASSITGDRNTEAFF. The CDR3 coding sequence is TGTGCCAGCAGCATAACCGGGGACAGGAACACTGAAGCTTTCTTT. Full variable domain (rest looked up from reference TRBV5-5 and TRBJ1-1): DAGVTQSPTHLIKTRGQQVTLRCSPISGHKSVSWYQQVLGQGPQFIFQYYEKEERGRGNFPDRFSARQFPNYSSELNVNALLLGDSALYLCASSITGDRNTEAFFGQGTRLTVV.

The J gene is TRBJ1-2, the V gene TRBV7-9; no definite D call. Trimming removed 1 base at V and 7 bases at J, with 7 bases between. Germline-derived CDR1 and CDR2 are SEHNR and FQNEAQ (reference sequence). CDR3 length equals 12 residues. The CDR3 DNA reads TGTGCCAGCAGCTTAGTCTCAGTTGGCTACACCTTC. Translated: CASSLVSVGYTF. The complete variable domain, with remaining parts taken from reference TRBV7-9 and TRBJ1-2, reads DTGVSQNPRHKITKRGQNVTFRCDPISEHNRLYWYRQTLGQGPEFLTYFQNEAQLEKSRLLSDRFSAERPKGSFSTLEIQRTEQGDSAMYLCASSLVSVGYTFGSGTRLTVV.

The J gene is TRBJ2-1, the V gene TRBV4-1; D is unclear. The CDR3 covers 14 residues. The ends were cut back, 0 bases at V and 2 bases at J, with 5 bases in the middle. Germline CDR1 MGHRA, CDR2 YSYEKL. The CDR3 loop is CASSQEEAYNEQFF. The CDR3 DNA is TGCGCCAGCAGCCAAGAAGAGGCCTACAATGAGCAGTTCTTC.

The genes are TRBV28 and TRBJ2-7; possible D gene TRBD2, 6 bases. The CDR3 totals 14 residues. In germline, CDR1 is MDHEN, CDR2 SYDVKM. The V end was cut by 0 bases, the J end by 3 bases, with 9 bases between. CDR3 protein: CASSLWEGLYEQYF. CDR3 bases: TGTGCCAGCAGTTTATGGGAGGGCCTCTACGAGCAGTACTTC.

This clone was seen only a few times. The chain recombines TRBV2 with TRBJ2-5, with D maybe TRBD2 (6 bases). Germline V gene sequence: CDR1 SNHLY, CDR2 FYNNEI. This CDR3 spans 13 amino acids. V lost 4 bases, J lost 4 bases, and 10 bases lay in between. The CDR3 nucleotides are TGTGCCAGCAGTGGGGGACTTTCAGAGACCCAGTACTTC. It encodes CASSGGLSETQYF. The whole variable domain, remainder taken from reference TRBV2 and TRBJ2-5, is EPEVTQTPSHQVTQMGQEVILRCVPISNHLYFYWYRQILGQKVEFLVSFYNNEISEKSEIFDDQFSVERPDGSNFTLKIRSTKLEDSAMYFCASSGGLSETQYFGPGTRLLVL.

This clone showed up just a few times. The chain links TRBV11-2 to TRBJ2-7, with a tentative D call TRBD2 (5 bases). The CDR3 spans 14 residues. Trimming took off 5 bases at V and 5 bases at J, with 16 bases between the two ends. In germline, CDR1 is SGHAT, CDR2 FQNNGV. The CDR3 spells CASSPATGSNEQYF. The CDR3 DNA sequence: TGTGCCAGCAGCCCTGCTACGGGGAGCAACGAGCAGTACTTC.